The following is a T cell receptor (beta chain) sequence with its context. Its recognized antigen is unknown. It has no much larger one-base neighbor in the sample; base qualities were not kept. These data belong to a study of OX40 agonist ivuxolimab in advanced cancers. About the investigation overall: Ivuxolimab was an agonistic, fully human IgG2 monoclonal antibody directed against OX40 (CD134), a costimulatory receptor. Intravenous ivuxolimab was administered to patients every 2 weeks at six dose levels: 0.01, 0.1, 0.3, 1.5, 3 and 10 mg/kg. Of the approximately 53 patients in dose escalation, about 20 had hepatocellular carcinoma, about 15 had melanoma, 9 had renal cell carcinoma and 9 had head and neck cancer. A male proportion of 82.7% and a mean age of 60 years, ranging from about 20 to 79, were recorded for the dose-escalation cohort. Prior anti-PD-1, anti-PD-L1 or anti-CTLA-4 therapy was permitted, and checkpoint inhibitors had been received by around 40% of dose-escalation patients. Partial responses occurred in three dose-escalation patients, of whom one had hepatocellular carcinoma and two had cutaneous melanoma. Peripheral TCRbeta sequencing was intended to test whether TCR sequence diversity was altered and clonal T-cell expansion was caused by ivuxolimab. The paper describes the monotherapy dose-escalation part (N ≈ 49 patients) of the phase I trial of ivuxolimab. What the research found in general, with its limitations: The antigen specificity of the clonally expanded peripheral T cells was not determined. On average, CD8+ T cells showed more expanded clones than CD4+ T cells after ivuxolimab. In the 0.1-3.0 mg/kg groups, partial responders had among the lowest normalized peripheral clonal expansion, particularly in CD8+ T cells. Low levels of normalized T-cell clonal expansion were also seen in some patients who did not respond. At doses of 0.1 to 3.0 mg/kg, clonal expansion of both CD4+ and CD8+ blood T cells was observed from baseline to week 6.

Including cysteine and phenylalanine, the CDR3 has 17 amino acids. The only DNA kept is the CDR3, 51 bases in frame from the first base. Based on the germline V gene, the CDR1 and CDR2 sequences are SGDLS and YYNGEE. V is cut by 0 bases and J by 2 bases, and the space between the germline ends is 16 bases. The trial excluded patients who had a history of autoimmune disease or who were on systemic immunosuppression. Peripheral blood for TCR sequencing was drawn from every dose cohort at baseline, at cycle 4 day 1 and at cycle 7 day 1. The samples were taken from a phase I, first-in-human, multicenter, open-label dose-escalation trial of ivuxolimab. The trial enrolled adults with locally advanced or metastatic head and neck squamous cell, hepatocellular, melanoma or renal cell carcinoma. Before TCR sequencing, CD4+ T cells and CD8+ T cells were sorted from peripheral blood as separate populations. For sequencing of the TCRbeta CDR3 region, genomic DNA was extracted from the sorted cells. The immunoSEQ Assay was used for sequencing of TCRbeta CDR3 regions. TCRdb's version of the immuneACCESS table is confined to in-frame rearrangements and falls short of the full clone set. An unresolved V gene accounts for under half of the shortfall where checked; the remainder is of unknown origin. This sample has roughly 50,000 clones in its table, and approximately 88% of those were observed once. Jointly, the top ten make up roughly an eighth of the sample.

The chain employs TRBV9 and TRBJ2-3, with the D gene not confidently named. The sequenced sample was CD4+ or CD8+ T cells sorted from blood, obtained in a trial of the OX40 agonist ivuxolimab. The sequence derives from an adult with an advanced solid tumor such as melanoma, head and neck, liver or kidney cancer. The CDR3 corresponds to CASSVGPTQSTTDTQYF. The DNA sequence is TGTGCCAGCAGCGTAGGCCCCACCCAAAGCACCACAGATACGCAGTATTTT.